The T cell receptor (beta chain) described here comes from a study of blood T cell repertoires in COVID-19 (TCRdb year 2020). About the investigation overall: The collaborator samples originated in the United States, Italy and Spain and spanned the acute and convalescent phases of COVID-19. Where available, HLA class I and class II types were taken from metadata supplied by the sample provider and were not determined by assay-based typing. Subjects who had been exposed to COVID-19, were actively infected with it, or had recovered from it provided the deeply sampled blood TCRbeta repertoires that made up the dataset. The samples were drawn from the first 160 participants of the ongoing ImmuneRACE study and from 950 to 1,500 subjects provided by 6 global collaborators. The material from the prospective study consisted of cDNA or gDNA derived from T cells, B-cell-depleted T cells, or PBMCs. A de-identified subject ID, COVID-19 status, age in years and sex were almost always included in the sample metadata. The repertoires were released in a freely available public database intended as a resource for research on the immune response to SARS-CoV-2.

TCRbeta CDR3 regions were amplified from genomic DNA by means of the immunoSEQ Assay, a bias-controlled multiplex PCR. As for the original processing: The number of nucleated cells in each sample was estimated from the amplification of reference gene primers within the assay. To quantify the absolute abundance of each unique TCRbeta CDR3 rearrangement, sequence reads were collapsed and filtered. For each sample, productive Simpson clonality was calculated as the square root of Simpson's diversity index over productive rearrangements. Held by TCRdb, this immuneACCESS table contains in-frame sequences only and omits some clones. Under half of the omission traces to an unresolved V gene where checked; the cause of the rest is unknown. V and J calls and clone size are copied from that table; D and trimming were computed from the DNA. The sample records fewer than 250,000 clones, less than 90% of which are singletons. Approximately 6.5% of the sample is taken by the ten largest.

Participants in the prospective study were enrolled through a virtual design, were aged roughly 18 to 100 years, and lived in roughly 25 United States geographic areas. Cohort assignment in the prospective study relied on participant-reported clinical history from a screening survey and a study questionnaire. Recovered participants in ImmuneRACE Cohort 3 were defined by two consecutive negative NP/OP PCR tests, clearance by a healthcare professional, or resolution of symptoms. Mobile phlebotomists in the prospective study collected whole blood, serum and a nasopharyngeal or oropharyngeal swab from every participant. Over a roughly two-month period, participants in the prospective study had the option of providing additional blood draws and questionnaires. Blood samples from the prospective study were shipped frozen or at room temperature prior to DNA extraction. What the research found in general, with its limitations: Clinical and demographic metadata were provided uncurated, with the amount varying by source and participant.

This clone was seen once. Its antigen has not been determined. Base qualities are not at hand, and no much larger clone is one base apart. Deletion took 8 bases off V and 2 bases off J, with a span of 15 bases between the germline ends. The CDR3, from cysteine to phenylalanine, totals 15 residues. Only the CDR3 DNA stays, 45 bases, in frame from base 1. CDR1 and CDR2 (MDHEN, SYDVKM) derive from the germline V gene. Input material: PBMCs or T cells enriched from blood (not recorded which). This chain joins TRBV28 to TRBJ2-2; tentative D gene TRBD2, with 7 bases matching. The receptor's source is a woman aged 40-49 years who had recovered from COVID-19. The nucleotide sequence reads TGTGCCAGCGGGGGGGCAGGGGCCAACACCGGGGAGCTGTTTTTT. The translation is CASGGAGANTGELFF.